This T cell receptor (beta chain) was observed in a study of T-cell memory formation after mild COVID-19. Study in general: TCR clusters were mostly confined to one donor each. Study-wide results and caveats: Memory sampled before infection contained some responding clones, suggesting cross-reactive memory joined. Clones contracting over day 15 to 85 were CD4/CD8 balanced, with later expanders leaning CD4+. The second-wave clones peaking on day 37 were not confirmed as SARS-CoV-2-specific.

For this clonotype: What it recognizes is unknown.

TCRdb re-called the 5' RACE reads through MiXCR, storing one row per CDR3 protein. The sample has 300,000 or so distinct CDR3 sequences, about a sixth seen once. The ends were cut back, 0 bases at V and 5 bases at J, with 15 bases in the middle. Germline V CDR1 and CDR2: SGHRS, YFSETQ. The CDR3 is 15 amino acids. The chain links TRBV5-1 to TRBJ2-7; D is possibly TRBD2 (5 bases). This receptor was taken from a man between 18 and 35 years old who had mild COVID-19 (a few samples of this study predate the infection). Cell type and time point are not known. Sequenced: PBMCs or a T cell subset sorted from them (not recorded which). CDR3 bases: TGCGCCAGCAGCTTGGGACCGAGAGGGTCCCACGAGCAGTACTTC. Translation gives CASSLGPRGSHEQYF.